The clone carrying this TCR beta chain was seen at least ten times. Its specificity is unknown. These data originate in a study of regulatory T cells in long-lasting Graves disease. The study, taken as a whole, reports: Persistent patients shared more public clonotypes (about 2,800) than newly diagnosed patients (966). The study examined only peripheral blood, not thyroid tissue.

The authors built TCR beta libraries using iRepertoire HTBI primers and Arm-PCR of CDR3 regions. MiXCR was run by TCRdb on the multiplex PCR reads, yielding one entry per CDR3 protein. The sample includes about 470,000 distinct CDR3 sequences, 15% of them seen just once. The time point denotes: newly diagnosed GD, antithyroid drugs for less than 3 months. TCR sequences were obtained from RNA taken from PBMCs. Germline V gives CDR1 MGHRA, CDR2 YSYEKL. This CDR3 has 15 residues. V lost 2 bases and J 1 base, leaving 11 bases between the germline ends. This sample was shared with a second study, whose subject was T cells in Graves' hyperthyroidism and ophthalmopathy. That study adds: When the TCR CDR3 underwent first-round RT-PCR, the HTBI primer set was used.

The sample consisted of peripheral blood mononuclear cells (PBMCs), taken at new diagnosis, from a patient treated with antithyroid drugs. The chain carries TRBV4-1 and TRBJ2-5, with D maybe TRBD2 (5 bases). This TCR was recovered from a woman aged 25 to 39 with Graves disease. CDR3 region: CASSQSLVSQETQYF. DNA of the CDR3: TGCGCCAGCAGCCAATCACTAGTCAGCCAAGAGACCCAGTACTTC.